These 26 T cell receptor beta chains were sequenced from one sample in a study of T cells after yellow fever vaccination. TCRdb independently ran MiXCR on the 5' RACE reads; one entry per CDR3 protein. The table includes about 120,000 distinct CDR3 sequences, about 7.2% detected once. Sequences were derived from CD4+ T cells sorted from PBMCs, sampled around 45 days after the first yellow fever vaccination. These receptors were obtained from a man aged 18 to 30 who received the YFV17D yellow fever vaccine.

This clonotype was detected many times. At one end the junction does not follow the germline gene, possibly because of a read error. This chain joins TRBV7-9 and TRBJ1-5, with a tentative D call TRBD1 (5 bases). CDR1 SEHNR and CDR2 FQNEAQ come from the germline V gene (reference sequence). CDR3 length: 14 residues. CDR3 coding DNA: TGTGCCAGCAGCCCAGGGTCCGGAAATCGGCCCCAGCATTTT. Translation: CASSPGSGNRPQHF.

This clonotype occurred many times. The genes are TRBV7-2 and TRBJ2-3; either TRBD1 or TRBD2 may supply D (6 bases each). Germline lookup yields CDR1 SGHTA and CDR2 FQGNSA. The V end lost 1 base, the J end lost 6 bases, and 17 bases lay between the germline ends. This CDR3 region has 16 residues. The CDR3 sequence: CASSLDPGAGSDTQYF. The CDR3 DNA reads TGTGCCAGCAGCTTAGATCCGGGGGCGGGGAGTGATACGCAGTATTTT.

This clonotype was counted ten times or more. The chain carries TRBV4-2 and TRBJ1-1; D remains ambiguous. Trimming stripped 5 bases from V and 1 base from J, with 14 bases between. The CDR3 has 15 residues. Germline CDR1 is LGHNA and CDR2 is YNFKEQ. CDR3 region: CASSYRVQKNTEAFF. The CDR3 DNA follows: TGTGCCAGCAGCTATAGGGTGCAGAAGAACACTGAAGCTTTCTTT.

Many counts were recorded for this clonotype. This chain links TRBV7-2 with TRBJ2-5, with D possibly being TRBD1 (5 bases). Between the trimmed V and J ends, which lost 5 bases and 3 bases, there was a span of 13 bases. This CDR3 comprises 14 residues. From germline, CDR1 is SGHTA and CDR2 FQGNSA. This CDR3 reads CASSPTVREETQYF. CDR3 coding DNA: TGTGCCAGCAGCCCTACAGTCAGGGAAGAGACCCAGTACTTC.

Only a few counts were recorded for this clonotype. The chain joins TRBV18 to TRBJ2-1; TRBD1 aligns across 9 bases. J was trimmed by 9 bases and V by 0 bases; bases with no gene match: 12. CDR3 length: 17 residues. Germline assignment: CDR1 KGHSH and CDR2 LQKENI. The CDR3 reads CASSPPTGGSIGSEQFF. The CDR3 DNA sequence: TGTGCCAGCTCACCACCAACAGGGGGCAGTATCGGGAGTGAGCAGTTCTTC.

This clonotype was recorded at least ten times. The chain uses TRBV7-2 and TRBJ1-5, with D tentatively TRBD1 (5 bases). V was shortened by 5 bases and J by 8 bases, with 10 bases between the two germline ends. CDR1 and CDR2 (germline): SGHTA, FQGNSA. The CDR3 loop spans 12 amino acids. The CDR3 here is CASSTRGEPQHF. In DNA form, the CDR3 reads TGTGCCAGCAGCACGAGGGGCGAGCCCCAGCATTTT.

This clonotype was seen at least ten times. The chain links TRBV5-1 to TRBJ2-7; TRBD1 matches 9 bases. J lost 6 bases, V lost 2 bases, and 3 bases had no gene match. Germline V gene sequence: CDR1 SGHRS, CDR2 YFSETQ. This CDR3 has 13 residues. The CDR3 DNA sequence: TGCGCCAGCAGCTTCTCGACAGGGGGCGAGCAGTACGTC. Translation: CASSFSTGGEQYV.

This clonotype was counted many times. This chain links TRBV18 with TRBJ2-5; tentative D call: TRBD2 (6 bases). CDR3 length: 13 amino acids. V was pared by 3 bases and J by 5 bases, with 10 bases between. CDR1 is KGHSH, CDR2 LQKENI, per germline. In nucleotides, the CDR3 is TGTGCCAGCTCACCGACTAGGATGGAGACCCAGTACTTC. As protein: CASSPTRMETQYF.

The chain has TRBV20-1 and TRBJ2-6, with D perhaps assigned TRBD1 or TRBD2 (6 bases each). This CDR3 has 14 residues. Germline assignment: CDR1 DFQATT and CDR2 SNEGSKA (reference sequence). The CDR3 sequence: CSGGQGSGFNVLTF. Written as DNA, the CDR3 is TGCAGCGGGGGCCAGGGCTCTGGGTTCAACGTCCTGACTTTC.

This clonotype was detected many times. The CDR3 nucleotides read TGTGCCAGCACCCCTGCGGGGGTAGAGACCCAGTACTTC. This sequence encodes CASTPAGVETQYF. The chain carries TRBV6-5 and TRBJ2-5, with 7 bases identical to TRBD2. Germline V lookup: CDR1 MNHEY, CDR2 SVGAGI. V was pared by 7 bases and J by 4 bases, with 6 bases of the junction left unmatched. CDR3 length: 13 residues.

The sample holds many counts of this clonotype. The chain has TRBV4-2 and TRBJ1-1; D remains unclear. The germline gives CDR1 LGHNA, CDR2 YNFKEQ. This CDR3 is 14 amino acids long. V dropped 0 bases and J dropped 6 bases, with 11 bases sitting between them. CDR3 amino acids: CASSQEGRIAEAFF. For the CDR3, the DNA is TGTGCCAGCAGCCAAGAGGGTAGGATTGCTGAAGCTTTCTTT.

This clonotype was counted many times. The chain links TRBV7-6 to TRBJ1-4; a possible D gene is TRBD1 (6 bases). Germline assignment: CDR1 SGHVS and CDR2 FNYEAQ. V lost 3 bases to trimming and J lost 8 bases, with 10 bases between them. The CDR3 contains 13 residues. CDR3 region: CASSLGHREKLFF. The CDR3 DNA reads TGTGCCAGCAGCTTGGGACATCGGGAAAAACTGTTTTTT.

This clonotype was counted many times. This sequence joins TRBV6-1 and TRBJ2-3; D remains unclear. Trimming pared 6 bases from V and 4 bases from J, leaving 17 bases between. From germline, CDR1 is MNHNS and CDR2 SASEGT. CDR3 size: 15 residues. The CDR3 DNA follows: TGTGCCAGCAGCCAAGTCGGGCTGGGCTCAGATACGCAGTATTTT. Protein: CASSQVGLGSDTQYF.

This clonotype was found many times. This chain uses TRBV2 with TRBJ2-2, with unresolved D. CDR3 length: 15 amino acids. Germline assignment: CDR1 SNHLY and CDR2 FYNNEI. Trimming removed 6 bases at V and 1 base at J, with 12 bases between. CDR3 in amino acids: CASSYTPGNTGELFF. The CDR3 DNA is TGTGCCAGCAGCTACACTCCAGGGAACACCGGGGAGCTGTTTTTT.

In its sample, this clonotype was seen many times. V and J are TRBV12-3 or TRBV12-4 and TRBJ1-5; D is unresolved. V dropped 2 bases and J dropped 9 bases, with 8 bases sitting between them. This CDR3 spans 12 amino acids. The CDR3 coding sequence is TGTGCCAGCAGTTTAAACAGCTTGCCCCAGCATTTT. As protein: CASSLNSLPQHF.

This clonotype was seen many times. CDR3 amino acids: CASSRNGQVTGGYTF. The DNA of the CDR3 is TGTGCCAGCAGCCGCAACGGACAGGTCACGGGTGGCTACACCTTC. The chain is built from TRBV27 and TRBJ1-2, with 7 bases identical to TRBD1. The CDR3 has 15 amino acids. CDR1 is MNHEY, CDR2 SMNVEV, per germline (reference sequence). V trimming: 6 bases; J trimming: 7 bases; junction bases outside the gene matches: 14.

In this sample, this clonotype turned up many times. The V gene is TRBV7-2, the J gene TRBJ1-1; the D is unclear. CDR1 is SGHTA, CDR2 FQGNSA, per germline. Trimming pared 4 bases from V and 4 bases from J, leaving 7 bases between. The CDR3 has 12 residues. This chain's CDR3 is CASSSAVTEAFF. For the CDR3, the DNA is TGTGCCAGCAGCTCTGCCGTCACTGAAGCTTTCTTT. Looking up the rest from reference TRBV7-2 and TRBJ1-1 gives the full variable domain: GAGVSQSPSNKVTEKGKDVELRCDPISGHTALYWYRQSLGQGLEFLIYFQGNSAPDKSGLPSDRFSAERTGGSVSTLTIQRTQQEDSAVYLCASSSAVTEAFFGQGTRLTVV.

The gene calls are TRBV5-1 and TRBJ2-5, with TRBD2 identical over 13 bases. Per the germline V gene, CDR1 is SGHRS and CDR2 is YFSETQ. This CDR3 is 15 amino acids long. J gave up 3 bases and V 4 bases, and 3 bases lay outside the gene matches. CDR3 nucleotide sequence: TGCGCCAGCAGCCCGGGGACTAGCGGGGAAGAGACCCAGTACTTC. Translation gives CASSPGTSGEETQYF.

There are many counts of this clonotype. The V gene is TRBV6-5, the J gene TRBJ1-5, with D possibly TRBD1 on 5 matching bases. V shed 5 bases and J shed 7 bases, with 18 bases lying between them. The CDR3 runs to 15 residues. Germline CDR1 MNHEY, CDR2 SVGAGI. CDR3 sequence (DNA): TGTGCCAGCAGTCGCCGGGTCAATGGGGACCAGCCCCAGCATTTT. It is translated as CASSRRVNGDQPQHF.

This clonotype was seen repeatedly, ten times or more. The CDR3 here is CSAPGAREETQYF. The CDR3 nucleotides are TGCAGTGCCCCCGGGGCCAGGGAAGAGACCCAGTACTTC. The chain links TRBV20-1 to TRBJ2-5; D is tentatively TRBD1 or TRBD2 (5 bases each). This CDR3 region has 13 residues. The V end lost 6 bases, the J end lost 3 bases, and 14 bases lay between the germline ends. The V gene's germline CDR1 is DFQATT and CDR2 SNEGSKA (reference sequence).

A remark on this clonotype: A much larger clonotype is one base distant, so this may be a read error. The chain couples TRBV7-8 to TRBJ1-1; 7 bases align to TRBD1. The CDR3 runs 16 residues. With V trimmed by 4 bases and J by 0 bases, 8 bases remained unmatched. The V gene's germline CDR1 is SGHVS and CDR2 FQNEAQ. The CDR3 is CASSSRDSFMNTEAFF. The CDR3 nucleotides are TGTGCCAGCAGCTCGCGGGACAGCTTCATGAACACTGAAGCTTTCTTT.

Many counts were recorded for this clonotype. Mismatch with germline at one junction end may stem from a read error. The rearrangement uses TRBV20-1 and TRBJ2-7; 8 bases fit TRBD2. The CDR3 totals 13 residues. Per the germline V gene, CDR1 is DFQATT and CDR2 is SNEGSKA (reference sequence). CDR3 sequence reads: CSASRGGWSEQYF. For the CDR3, the DNA is TGCAGCGCTAGCCGCGGGGGGTGGAGCGAGCAGTACTTC.

The sample holds a few counts of this clonotype. The chain recombines TRBV5-1 with TRBJ2-6; D unresolved. V gave up 5 bases and J gave up 0 bases, with 9 bases separating them. Germline values: CDR1 SGHRS, CDR2 YFSETQ. The length of the CDR3 is 15 residues. The DNA of the CDR3 is TGCGCCAGCAGTGGCGGTAACTCTGGGGCCAACGTCCTGACTTTC. It yields the protein CASSGGNSGANVLTF.

This clonotype was observed many times. The chain links TRBV14 to TRBJ2-1; 8 nucleotides agree with TRBD2. The CDR3 loop spans 15 amino acids. The germline V gene encodes CDR1 SGHDN and CDR2 FVKESK. The V and J ends lost 1 base and 4 bases, in that order; junction bases with no gene match: 3. CDR3 sequence (DNA): TGTGCCAGCAGCCAAGCGCGCGGGAGGTACAATGAGCAGTTCTTC. Translating gives CASSQARGRYNEQFF.

V usage is TRBV23-1 and J usage is TRBJ2-7; D gene ambiguous. TRBV23-1 is marked as an open reading frame, function uncertain. The CDR3 sequence is 17 residues long. Trimming removed 0 bases from V and 3 bases from J, with 18 bases in between. In DNA form, the CDR3 reads TGCGCCAGCAGTCAATCGTATCAGGCAGGTCACCTCTACGAGCAGTACTTC. Its protein is CASSQSYQAGHLYEQYF.

The rearrangement uses TRBV5-6 and TRBJ1-5; no firm D call. The germline V gene encodes CDR1 SGHDT and CDR2 YYEEEE. CDR3 size: 12 residues. Between the trimmed V and J ends, which lost 4 bases and 5 bases, there was a span of 7 bases. The CDR3 region is CASSRSHQPQHF. The CDR3, as DNA: TGTGCCAGCAGCAGGAGTCATCAGCCCCAGCATTTT.